The rows below give T cell receptor beta chains drawn from one sample of a study of blood T cell repertoires in COVID-19. The protocol was immunoSEQ multiplex PCR, while the TCRdb copy is restricted to in-frame clones and leaves out a portion. In the table there are 70,000 to 80,000 clones, approximately 90% of which are singletons. The sequenced material came from peripheral blood. The source is a human donor in a cohort sampled during active COVID-19. CDR3s include the opening cysteine and the closing phenylalanine or tryptophan. Each record gives: clone size, V gene, J gene, D gene, CDR3 DNA, CDR3 protein. The D gene is left open where the match is weak. Some rows mark clone size as missing; the rest say once, few, many or name a class of expanded clone.

>.|TRBV5-6|TRBJ2-7|TRBD1
TGTGCCAGCAGCCCGGGACAGGGGGGCCCCTACGAGCAGTACTTC
CASSPGQGGPYEQYF
>.|TRBV27|TRBJ2-7|TRBD1
TGTGCCAGCACCCGACAGGGCAGCCACGAGCAGTACTTC
CASTRQGSHEQYF
>.|TRBV4-2|TRBJ2-2|.
TGTGCCAGCAGTCCTAGCGTGGCGAACACCGGGGAGCTGTTTTTT
CASSPSVANTGELFF
>.|TRBV7-2|TRBJ1-2|.
TGTGCCAGCAGCTTAAATGGCGGGAACTATGGCTACACCTTC
CASSLNGGNYGYTF
>once|TRBV7-2|TRBJ1-4|.
TGTGCCAGCAGCCAACTCCCACGGGTTGCAACTAATGAAAAACTGTTTTTT
CASSQLPRVATNEKLFF
>.|TRBV4-3|TRBJ2-5|TRBD2
TGCGCCAGCAGCCAAGAGGGGAGGGGCGGGGGGATACAAGAGACCCAGTACTTC
CASSQEGRGGGIQETQYF
>.|TRBV9|TRBJ2-5|.
TGTGCCAGCAGCGTAGAAGGTAGCGGTCAAGAGACCCAGTACTTC
CASSVEGSGQETQYF
>.|TRBV25-1|TRBJ1-4|.
TGTGCCAGCACGGGATATAATGAAAAACTGTTTTTT
CASTGYNEKLFF
>.|TRBV11-3|TRBJ2-3|.
TGTGCCAGCAGCTTAAATCAAGGGGGACCTAGCACAGATACGCAGTATTTT
CASSLNQGGPSTDTQYF
>.|TRBV5-4|TRBJ1-3|.
TGTGCCAGCAGCTCGATGCAGGGAGGTGACACCATATATTTT
CASSSMQGGDTIYF
>.|TRBV6-4|TRBJ2-1|.
TGTGCCAGCGCCCTCAGGTGGCGAGAGAACAATGAGCAGTTCTTC
CASALRWRENNEQFF
>once|TRBV4-2|TRBJ1-2|.
TGTGCCAGCAGCCAAGAAGGGGCGGCCCCGAACTATGGCTACACCTTC
CASSQEGAAPNYGYTF
>.|TRBV6-4|TRBJ1-1|.
TGTGCCAGCAGTGTCGACAGCAACACTGAAGCTTTCTTT
CASSVDSNTEAFF
>.|TRBV4-3|TRBJ2-7|.
TGCGCCAGCAGCCAAGATCTGGGAGGTTGGAGCTCCTACGAGCAGTACTTC
CASSQDLGGWSSYEQYF
>.|TRBV3-1/TRBV3-2|TRBJ2-5|TRBD1
TGTGCCAGCAGCCAGGGACAGGGGGCAATAGGTGAGACCCAGTACTTC
CASSQGQGAIGETQYF
>.|TRBV18|TRBJ2-1|.
TGTGCCAGCTCACCCCCGTGGCCCGACAATGAGCAGTTCTTC
CASSPPWPDNEQFF
>.|TRBV6-5|TRBJ1-2|TRBD1
TGTGCCAGCAGTCCCAGACAGGGTAACTATGGCTACACCTTC
CASSPRQGNYGYTF
>.|TRBV6-1|TRBJ1-3|TRBD1
TGTGCCAGCAGTGAAGGAGGGGGCACTGGAAACACCATATATTTT
CASSEGGGTGNTIYF
>.|TRBV7-9|TRBJ2-7|.
TGTGCCAGCAATACAGGGAGGGCTCGCGAGCAGTACTTC
CASNTGRAREQYF
>.|TRBV5-4|TRBJ1-3|.
TGTGCCAGCAGCCCGGGGGGGAGCTCTGGAAACACCATATATTTT
CASSPGGSSGNTIYF
>.|TRBV19|TRBJ2-4|TRBD1
TGTGCCTTGGAGGACAGGACAAAAAACATTCAGTACTTC
CALEDRTKNIQYF
>.|TRBV29-1|TRBJ1-3|.
TGCAGCGTTGGAATGGGGACTTACTCTGGAAACACCATATATTTT
CSVGMGTYSGNTIYF
>.|TRBV19|TRBJ1-1|TRBD1
TGTGCCAGTAGTATTTCGACAGGGGGCTGGGGTGAAGCTTTCTTT
CASSISTGGWGEAFF
>.|TRBV7-2|TRBJ2-5|TRBD2
TGTGCCAGCAGCTTAAGGGCTAGCGGGGTGGAGACCCAGTACTTC
CASSLRASGVETQYF
>.|TRBV6-5|TRBJ1-3|.
TGTGCCACAAGGACAGACCTCTCTGGAAACACCATATATTTT
CATRTDLSGNTIYF
>few|TRBV6-2/TRBV6-3|TRBJ1-5|.
TGTGCCAGCGGTTACCACCGGGGGGCAGGGGATAATCAGCCCCAGCATTTT
CASGYHRGAGDNQPQHF
>.|TRBV7-2|TRBJ2-1|.
TGTGCCAGCAGCACGACTAGTTTCTACAATGAGCAGTTCTTC
CASSTTSFYNEQFF
>.|TRBV19|TRBJ1-3|.
TGTGCCAGTATCGATATACAGTCTGGAAACACCATATATTTT
CASIDIQSGNTIYF